This TCR beta chain was retrieved from a study of T cell responses to AZD1222 COVID-19 vaccine. Study-wide results and limits: Across spike, vaccine-associated CD4 TCRs were found, dominant at 160-218 and 743-854. Repertoires were collected only later (after the peak T cell response had occurred).

Only one count was recorded for this clone. The antigen remains undetermined. This CDR3 has 13 residues. Germline V CDR1 and CDR2: LGHNA, YNFKEQ. The trim removed 3 bases at V and 5 bases at J, leaving 3 bases unmatched. Clones were sequenced by immunoSEQ multiplex PCR, and TCRdb holds only the in-frame ones, with some missing. The sample has about 150,000 clones, about 93% seen once. The source was peripheral blood, collected on day 0 of AZD1222 vaccination. The V gene is TRBV4-2, the J gene TRBJ1-1, with TRBD1 identical over 7 bases. This receptor was identified in an adult in good health. The CDR3 region is CASSHGRGTEAFF. The CDR3 nucleotides read TGTGCCAGCAGCCATGGCAGGGGGACTGAAGCTTTCTTT.